The entry below gives a single T cell receptor (beta chain) sequence along with its context. This sample is drawn from a study of blood T cell repertoires in COVID-19. Across the whole study: The origin of the acute and convalescent COVID-19 samples was the United States, Italy and Spain.

Assay: immunoSEQ multiplex PCR; the TCRdb copy retains only in-frame clones and omits some. In the table there are over 140,000 clones, around 81% of which are singletons. The ends lost 10 bases at V and 6 bases at J; junction bases unmatched: 7. The CDR3 length is 13 residues. The germline V gene has CDR1 KGHDR and CDR2 SFDVKD. This TCR derives from a woman aged 55-69 years with acute or convalescent COVID-19. V gene TRBV24-1 combines with J gene TRBJ2-2; TRBD1 matches at 7 bases. Sequences were obtained from peripheral blood. The CDR3 loop reads CATTGDGAGELFF. In nucleotides, the CDR3 is TGTGCCACTACAGGGGATGGGGCCGGGGAGCTGTTTTTT.